What follows are 20 T cell receptor beta chains derived from one specimen sequenced in a study of early T cells in non-severe SARS-CoV-2 infection. TCRdb re-analysed the 5' RACE reads in MiXCR, keeping a single row per CDR3 protein. This table holds around 28,000 distinct CDR3 sequences, roughly 5.4% found once. The sequencing input was whole blood. The receptors derive from an adult who was a healthcare worker with PCR-confirmed SARS-CoV-2 infection or an uninfected control (not recorded which).

Of note for this clonotype: Being one base from a much bigger clone, this may be a read error. This chain connects TRBV7-9 to TRBJ1-1; D gene uncertain. Germline assignment: CDR1 SEHNR and CDR2 FQNEAQ (reference sequence). The CDR3 has 14 residues. Here the CDR3 DNA reads TGTGCCAGCAGCTTCAACGCGGGAGGAACTGAAGCTTACTTT. Protein sequence: CASSFNAGGTEAYF.

The V call is TRBV6-2 or TRBV6-3, the J call TRBJ1-1; no reliable D call. Germline loops: CDR1 MNHEY, CDR2 SVGEGT. The CDR3 loop spans 14 amino acids. V was clipped by 2 bases and J by 6 bases, with 13 bases between them. CDR3 sequence reads: CASSYIGISPEAFF. DNA of the CDR3: TGTGCCAGCAGTTACATCGGAATTAGCCCTGAAGCTTTCTTT.

This clonotype was observed many times. V and J are TRBV2 and TRBJ2-1; D not certain. This CDR3 has 13 amino acids. Germline CDR1 and CDR2: SNHLY and FYNNEI. The V end was cut by 8 bases, the J end by 7 bases, with 15 bases between. The CDR3 bases are TGTGCCAGCCGGAAAGGGCTACTAAATGAGCAGTTCTTC. Translation: CASRKGLLNEQFF.

There are many counts of this clonotype. V and J are TRBV9 and TRBJ2-1; 9 bases match TRBD2. CDR3 length: 17 amino acids. Germline CDR1 is SGDLS and CDR2 is YYNGEE. V lost 0 bases and J lost 6; bases outside the gene matches: 10. The CDR3 DNA is TGTGCCAGCAGCGTAGAGGGTCCAGCGGGAGGCTCCAATGAGCAGTTCTTC. This translates into CASSVEGPAGGSNEQFF.

This clonotype was picked up a small number of times. The chain combines TRBV6-5 with TRBJ2-2, with D perhaps TRBD1 (6 bases). V shed 2 bases and J shed 3 bases, with 19 bases lying between them. Germline CDR1 reads MNHEY; CDR2 reads SVGAGI. The CDR3 is 18 residues long. The CDR3 spells CASSYDSPDSEYTGELFF. DNA for the CDR3: TGTGCCAGCAGTTACGATTCTCCGGACAGCGAGTACACCGGGGAGCTGTTTTTT.

This clonotype has ten or more counts. This rearrangement joins TRBV7-9 to TRBJ2-7, with D uncertain. Looked up from germline, CDR1 is SEHNR and CDR2 is FQNEAQ (reference sequence). The CDR3 covers 13 residues. V was clipped by 6 bases and J by 1 base, with 10 bases between them. The CDR3 is CASSLDPSYEQYF. CDR3 nucleotides: TGTGCCAGCAGTCTGGACCCTTCCTACGAGCAGTACTTC.

This clonotype was counted many times. The chain recombines TRBV4-3 with TRBJ2-1, with D unclear. This CDR3 has 15 residues. The germline V and J ends were trimmed by 0 bases and 2 bases, with 8 bases remaining between them. Germline V CDR1 and CDR2: LGHNA, YSLEER. Written as DNA, the CDR3 is TGCGCCAGCAGCCAAGAACTCAGCACCTACAATGAGCAGTTCTTC. The encoded protein is CASSQELSTYNEQFF.

This clonotype was recorded at least ten times. CDR3 sequence (DNA): TGTGCCAGCAGTTACAGCGGGTGGGCAGGGGTATACAATGAGCAGTTCTTC. Amino acids: CASSYSGWAGVYNEQFF. The gene calls are TRBV6-6 and TRBJ2-1, with D tentatively TRBD1 or TRBD2 (6 bases each). The CDR3 totals 17 residues. Germline V lookup: CDR1 MNHNY, CDR2 SVGAGI (reference sequence). The V gene lost 2 bases and the J gene lost 4 bases, with 18 bases spanning the gap.

This clonotype was counted at least ten times. The V gene is TRBV5-1, the J gene TRBJ1-2, with a weak D call TRBD1 (5 bases). V was clipped by 4 bases and J by 2 bases, with 12 bases between them. The CDR3 runs to 14 residues. Germline CDR1 and CDR2: SGHRS and YFSETQ. The CDR3 loop reads CASSKGDGNYGYTF. The DNA for the CDR3 is TGCGCCAGCAGCAAAGGGGATGGCAACTATGGCTACACCTTC.

V and J are TRBV20-1 and TRBJ2-1; D is unclear. This CDR3 is 16 amino acids long. Germline loops: CDR1 DFQATT, CDR2 SNEGSKA (reference sequence). V lost 4 bases to trimming and J lost 9 bases, with 25 bases between them. CDR3 residues: CSATPEPRYSISEQFF. CDR3 nucleotide sequence: TGCAGTGCTACCCCAGAACCGAGGTATTCGATCTCTGAGCAGTTCTTC.

The chain recombines TRBV5-1 with TRBJ2-7; TRBD2 agrees at 12 bases. The germline V gene has CDR1 SGHRS and CDR2 YFSETQ. V gave up 3 bases and J gave up 6 bases; unmatched junction bases: 7. This CDR3 has 15 amino acids. The CDR3 DNA is TGCGCCAGCAGCTCCGGACTAGCGGGACTCTTCGAGCAGTACTTC. It encodes CASSSGLAGLFEQYF.

Comments on this clonotype: A read error may explain this, as a much larger clone is one base away. Likely a read error: the CDR3 ends without its conserved phenylalanine or tryptophan. The gene calls are TRBV20-1 and TRBJ2-1, with no clear D. Germline assignment: CDR1 DFQATT and CDR2 SNEGSKA (reference sequence). V lost 3 bases and J 0 bases, leaving 9 bases between the germline ends. The CDR3 runs to 14 residues. In DNA form, the CDR3 reads TGCAGTGCTAGTTGGTGGCGCTCCTACAATGAGCAGTTCCTC. Residues: CSASWWRSYNEQFL.

This clonotype has at least ten counts. This sequence joins TRBV27 and TRBJ1-5; D not certain. CDR3 length: 13 amino acids. CDR1 and CDR2 from the germline V gene are MNHEY and SMNVEV (reference sequence). V was cut by 2 bases and J by 7 bases, with 9 bases left in between. CDR3 residues: CASSLGSWQPQHF. CDR3 sequence (DNA): TGTGCCAGCAGTTTAGGCAGTTGGCAGCCCCAGCATTTT.

This clonotype was found many times. V gene TRBV3-1 combines with J gene TRBJ1-3; D ambiguous. The CDR3 covers 14 residues. The V gene lost 0 bases and the J gene lost 4 bases, with 7 bases spanning the gap. Germline values: CDR1 LGHDT, CDR2 YNNKEL (reference sequence). CDR3 sequence reads: CASSQDFEGNTIYF. The CDR3 nucleotides are TGTGCCAGCAGCCAAGATTTTGAGGGAAACACCATATATTTT.

This clonotype was seen many times. The chain links TRBV7-9 to TRBJ2-1; possible D gene TRBD2, 6 bases. V lost 5 bases to trimming and J lost 8 bases, with 10 bases between them. This CDR3 contains 12 residues. Germline V gives CDR1 SEHNR, CDR2 FQNEAQ (reference sequence). The CDR3 nucleotides read TGTGCCAGCAGCACGGGAGTCGATGAGCAGTTCTTC. It yields the protein CASSTGVDEQFF.

This clonotype appeared many times. This chain joins TRBV5-4 and TRBJ1-6; D is unclear. Germline V gene sequence: CDR1 SGHNT, CDR2 YYREEE (reference sequence). The CDR3 sequence is 14 residues long. V lost 1 base to trimming and J lost 7 bases, with 9 bases between them. CDR3 in amino acids: CASSLLDANSPLHF. The CDR3 coding sequence is TGTGCCAGCAGCTTGTTGGACGCCAATTCACCCCTCCACTTT.

This clonotype has only a few counts. The chain is built from TRBV7-2 and TRBJ2-7; tentative D call: TRBD2 (6 bases). Trimming took off 0 bases at V and 1 base at J, with 10 bases between the two ends. Germline values: CDR1 SGHTA, CDR2 FQGNSA. The CDR3 extends over 15 amino acids. The DNA of the CDR3 is TGTGCCAGCAGCTTAGCTGGCGGGGTTTCCTACGAGCAGTACTTC. Its translation is CASSLAGGVSYEQYF.

This clonotype showed up many times. This chain links TRBV4-1 with TRBJ2-5; D ambiguous. Trimming left V 1 base short and J 2 bases short, with 11 bases between. CDR3 length: 15 amino acids. The germline CDR1 and CDR2 sequences are MGHRA and YSYEKL. CDR3 sequence: CASSQVKQLQETQYF. The CDR3 DNA sequence: TGCGCCAGCAGCCAAGTAAAACAGTTACAAGAGACCCAGTACTTC.

This clonotype came up many times. The genes are TRBV29-1 and TRBJ2-2; D gene ambiguous. The CDR3 is 13 amino acids. Trimming left V 3 bases short and J 3 bases short, with 8 bases between. The germline CDR1 and CDR2 sequences are SQVTM and ANQGSEA. The CDR3 DNA follows: TGCAGCGTTGATTCAGGATACACCGGGGAGCTGTTTTTT. Its translation is CSVDSGYTGELFF.

This clonotype was recorded at least ten times. The V and J genes are TRBV6-6 and TRBJ1-2, with a tentative D call TRBD1 (5 bases). Trimming cost V 2 bases and J 6 bases, with 10 bases left between them. Germline assignment: CDR1 MNHNY and CDR2 SVGAGI (reference sequence). The CDR3 contains 13 residues. The CDR3 DNA reads as TGTGCCAGCAGTTACAGAGGGGAGGATGGCTACACCTTC. It yields the protein CASSYRGEDGYTF.